Presented here are 16 T cell receptor beta chains from one specimen sequenced in a study of early T cells in non-severe SARS-CoV-2 infection. Each CDR3 protein gets one entry after TCRdb re-called the 5' RACE reads with MiXCR. The sample contains 80,000 to 95,000 distinct CDR3 sequences, more than 13% of which appear only once. Sequences were obtained from whole blood. All receptors come from an adult who was a healthcare worker with PCR-confirmed SARS-CoV-2 infection or an uninfected control (not recorded which).

The chain recombines TRBV28 with TRBJ2-7; perhaps TRBD1 as D (6 bases). Trimming pared 5 bases from V and 2 bases from J, leaving 10 bases between. This CDR3 comprises 13 residues. Germline CDR1 MDHEN, CDR2 SYDVKM. This chain's CDR3 is CASSPDRPYEQYF. DNA of the CDR3: TGTGCCAGCAGTCCAGACAGGCCCTACGAGCAGTACTTC.

This clonotype showed up many times. The V gene is TRBV20-1, the J gene TRBJ2-1; possible D gene TRBD2, 6 bases. The CDR3 covers 15 residues. Germline V gene data show CDR1 as DFQATT and CDR2 as SNEGSKA (reference sequence). V dropped 5 bases and J dropped 4 bases, with 18 bases sitting between them. The CDR3 DNA sequence: TGCAGTGCTTCTAGGAGACTAGTTGGTTACAATGAGCAGTTCTTC. Protein sequence: CSASRRLVGYNEQFF.

Ten or more counts support this clonotype. This chain links TRBV7-9 with TRBJ2-5; D not resolved. This CDR3 spans 11 amino acids. The germline V gene has CDR1 SEHNR and CDR2 FQNEAQ (reference sequence). Trimming cost V 7 bases and J 6 bases, with 9 bases left between them. In DNA, the CDR3 is TGTGCCAGCATTGGGGTGAAGACCCAGTACTTC. It translates to CASIGVKTQYF.

Ten or more counts support this clonotype. V is TRBV7-9 and J is TRBJ1-1, with D perhaps matching TRBD1 (6 bases). There are 15 residues in the CDR3. The germline V gene has CDR1 SEHNR and CDR2 FQNEAQ (reference sequence). The V and J ends lost 3 bases and 0 bases respectively, with 11 bases between them. For the CDR3, the DNA is TGTGCCAGCAGCTTCGACGGACAGATGAACACTGAAGCTTTCTTT. This gives the protein CASSFDGQMNTEAFF. Full variable domain (remainder filled in from reference TRBV7-9 and TRBJ1-1): DTGVSQNPRHKITKRGQNVTFRCDPISEHNRLYWYRQTLGQGPEFLTYFQNEAQLEKSRLLSDRFSAERPKGSFSTLEIQRTEQGDSAMYLCASSFDGQMNTEAFFGQGTRLTVV.

The chain has TRBV28 and TRBJ1-4; D is uncertain. V shed 6 bases and J shed 0 bases, with 23 bases lying between them. The CDR3 length is 19 residues. The germline gives CDR1 MDHEN, CDR2 SYDVKM. The CDR3 region is CASSPFRSDFFATNEKLFF. As DNA, the CDR3 is TGTGCCAGCAGCCCTTTTCGTTCGGATTTTTTTGCAACTAATGAAAAACTGTTTTTT.

V and J are TRBV6-5 and TRBJ1-1; the match to TRBD1 covers 8 bases. Germline V gene lookup returns CDR1 MNHEY and CDR2 SVGAGI. The junction had 3 bases not matched to a gene; V was cut back by 5 bases and J by 4 bases. The CDR3 runs 13 residues. In DNA, the CDR3 is TGTGCCAGCAGTAGACAGGGGAGCACTGAAGCTTTCTTT. It translates to CASSRQGSTEAFF.

This clonotype was observed at least ten times. The rearrangement joins TRBV9 to TRBJ2-5; possible D gene TRBD2, 5 bases. This CDR3 comprises 15 residues. Germline V CDR1 and CDR2: SGDLS, YYNGEE. V was cut by 0 bases and J by 1 base, with 10 bases left in between. The CDR3 sequence is CASSVGPGIQETQYF. The CDR3 DNA reads TGTGCCAGCAGCGTAGGGCCGGGGATCCAAGAGACCCAGTACTTC.

J is TRBJ2-3 and V is TRBV4-3, with D uncertain. The V gene's germline CDR1 is LGHNA and CDR2 YSLEER. The length of the CDR3 is 15 residues. The V end lost 1 base, the J end lost 6 bases, and 14 bases lay between the germline ends. This chain's CDR3 is CASSQASIRLDTQYF. The CDR3 DNA is TGCGCCAGCAGCCAAGCATCGATCCGTTTGGATACGCAGTATTTT.

The chain couples TRBV10-2 to TRBJ2-5; no clear D gene. The germline CDR1 and CDR2 sequences are WSHSY and SAAADI. The CDR3 sequence is 19 residues long. V dropped 2 bases and J dropped 1 base, with 23 bases sitting between them. CDR3 bases: TGCGCCAGCAGTGAGGCCGACCCTCCCACTTACAGAGTCCAAGAGACCCAGTACTTC. Amino acid sequence: CASSEADPPTYRVQETQYF.

In this sample, this clonotype turned up a few times. This chain connects TRBV6-5 to TRBJ2-7, with 10 bases identical to TRBD2. The CDR3 consists of 17 residues. CDR1 and CDR2 from the germline V gene are MNHEY and SVGAGI. V lost 0 bases, J lost 2 bases, and 7 bases stayed unmatched. In DNA form, the CDR3 reads TGTGCCAGCAGTTACTCGGTAGCGGGGGGAGTTCCCTACGAGCAGTACTTC. Amino acids: CASSYSVAGGVPYEQYF.

The chain employs TRBV7-2 and TRBJ1-4, with D tentatively TRBD1 (6 bases). V lost 2 bases, J lost 8 bases, and 27 bases lay in between. The CDR3 sequence is 19 residues long. Germline CDR1 reads SGHTA; CDR2 reads FQGNSA. CDR3 bases: TGTGCCAGCAGCTTAAGAGGGACTCCAGGGGATCTCCTCATGGAAAAACTGTTTTTT. This sequence encodes CASSLRGTPGDLLMEKLFF.

Many counts were recorded for this clonotype. The V and J genes are TRBV5-1 and TRBJ2-5, with unresolved D. Germline V gene lookup returns CDR1 SGHRS and CDR2 YFSETQ. The CDR3 is made up of 16 amino acids. Between the trimmed V and J ends, which lost 0 bases and 2 bases, there was a span of 14 bases. The CDR3 here is CASSLGGRRFQETQYF. DNA for the CDR3: TGCGCCAGCAGCTTGGGAGGACGCAGATTTCAAGAGACCCAGTACTTC.

This chain uses TRBV4-2 with TRBJ2-7; 7 bases fit TRBD2. The CDR3 extends over 16 amino acids. Germline V gives CDR1 LGHNA, CDR2 YNFKEQ. The trim removed 4 bases at V and 3 bases at J, leaving 12 bases unmatched. CDR3 in DNA: TGTGCCAGCAGCCGTTTGGCCAGCGGGGCCGTCTACGAGCAGTACTTC. It encodes CASSRLASGAVYEQYF.

The chain couples TRBV11-2 to TRBJ2-1; TRBD1 agrees at 7 bases. Germline CDR1 reads SGHAT; CDR2 reads FQNNGV. The CDR3 contains 17 residues. Unmatched junction bases numbered 14, after V lost 6 bases and J lost 3 bases. DNA of the CDR3: TGTGCCAGCAGTCGATCGAACCGGGACAGCTTCTACAATGAGCAGTTCTTC. This codes for CASSRSNRDSFYNEQFF.

The chain recombines TRBV10-3 with TRBJ2-7, with TRBD1 matching 8 bases. The CDR3 contains 15 residues. J lost 2 bases, V lost 8 bases, and 11 bases had no gene match. Germline loops: CDR1 ENHRY, CDR2 SYGVKD. The CDR3 loop reads CAIGSGTGNPYEQYF. DNA of the CDR3: TGTGCCATCGGAAGTGGGACAGGAAACCCCTACGAGCAGTACTTC.

V gene TRBV7-8 combines with J gene TRBJ2-1, with 9 bases fitting TRBD2. Trimming took 3 bases from V and 1 from J; bases not matched to a gene: 13. Germline V CDR1 and CDR2: SGHVS, FQNEAQ. The CDR3 runs to 19 residues. CDR3 sequence reads: CASSLRGGAFKRSYNEQFF. The CDR3 DNA reads TGTGCCAGCAGCTTGCGCGGGGGGGCATTCAAGCGTTCCTACAATGAGCAGTTCTTC.